This record covers a single TCR beta chain. One end of the junction does not line up with germline, which may come from a read error. The same CDR3 can be traced to other DNA sequences in this sample. Amplification used 60 Vbeta primers and 13 Jbeta primers. Sequencing used immunoSEQ multiplex PCR; TCRdb keeps in-frame clones, though not all of them. The listing records approximately 52,000 clones. The entry originates in a study of cytomegalovirus exposure and HLA in healthy donors. Germline CDR1 and CDR2: SGDLS and YYNGEE. The CDR3 sequence is 16 residues long. The chain joins TRBV9 to TRBJ1-6; TRBD1 is a possible D gene (6 bases). This TCR derives from a woman aged 55-69 years in good health and CMV-seropositive. The specimen was PBMCs. The CDR3 coding sequence is TGTGCCAGCAGCCCCCGACAGGAGCCCTATAATTCACCCCTACACTTT. Its translation is CASSPRQEPYNSPLHF.